This T cell receptor beta chain was identified in a study of T cell responses to AZD1222 COVID-19 vaccine. Points from the study as a whole: In the spike-specific TCR repertoire, nearly half reportedly target unmutated variant regions. Compared with day 0, the breadth and depth of the Spike-specific TCR repertoire rose significantly after two doses of AZD1222. Repertoires were sampled only after the peak T cell response.

On this clone itself: Antigen: not known.

Sequencing was performed with immunoSEQ multiplex PCR; in TCRdb, only in-frame clones are kept and a portion is missing. In the table there are approximately 81,000 clones, around four fifths of which are singletons. The receptor was derived from an adult who received the AZD1222 COVID-19 vaccine. The source was peripheral blood, collected 28 days after the second AZD1222 dose.

CDR3 residues: CASSARDRVDTEAFF. The CDR3 bases are TGTGCCAGCAGCGCGAGGGACAGGGTGGACACTGAAGCTTTCTTT. The genes are TRBV7-3 and TRBJ1-1; TRBD1 aligns across 9 bases. This CDR3 spans 15 amino acids. Trimming at V came to 5 bases and at J to 3 bases, leaving 7 bases not matched to a gene. Germline V gives CDR1 SGHTA, CDR2 FQGTGA.